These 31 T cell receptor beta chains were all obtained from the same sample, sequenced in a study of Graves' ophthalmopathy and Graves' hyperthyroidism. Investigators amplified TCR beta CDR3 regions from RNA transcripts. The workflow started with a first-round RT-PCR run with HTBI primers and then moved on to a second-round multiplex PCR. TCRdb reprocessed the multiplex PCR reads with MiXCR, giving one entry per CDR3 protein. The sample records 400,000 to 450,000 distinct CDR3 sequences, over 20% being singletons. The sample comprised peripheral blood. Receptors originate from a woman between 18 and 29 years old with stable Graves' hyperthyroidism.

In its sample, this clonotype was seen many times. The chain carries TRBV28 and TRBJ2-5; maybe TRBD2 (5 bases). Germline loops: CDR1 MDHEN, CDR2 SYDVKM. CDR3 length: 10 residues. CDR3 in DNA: TGTGCAACCGAGGGCGAGACCCAGTACTTC. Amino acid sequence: CATEGETQYF.

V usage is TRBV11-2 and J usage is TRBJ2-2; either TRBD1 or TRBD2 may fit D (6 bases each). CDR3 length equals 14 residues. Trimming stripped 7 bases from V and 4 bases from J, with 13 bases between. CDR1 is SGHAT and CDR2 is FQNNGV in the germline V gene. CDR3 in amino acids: CASNRDSSTGELFF. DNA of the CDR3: TGTGCCAGCAACAGGGACTCGAGCACCGGGGAGCTGTTTTTT.

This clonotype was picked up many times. The CDR3 DNA sequence: TGTGCCAGCAGAGGAATCCGGACGGGGACAGGGGGTTACGAGCAGTACTTC. Encoded protein: CASRGIRTGTGGYEQYF. The chain recombines TRBV2 with TRBJ2-7; 11 bases align to TRBD1. Unmatched junction bases numbered 14, after V lost 6 bases and J lost 4 bases. The CDR3 sequence is 17 residues long. Per the germline V gene, CDR1 is SNHLY and CDR2 is FYNNEI.

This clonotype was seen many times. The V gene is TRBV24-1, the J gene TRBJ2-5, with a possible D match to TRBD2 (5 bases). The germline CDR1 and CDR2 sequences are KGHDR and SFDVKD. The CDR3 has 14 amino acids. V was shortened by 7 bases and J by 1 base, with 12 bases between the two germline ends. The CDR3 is CATRTPRGQETQYF. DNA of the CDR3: TGTGCCACCAGGACCCCTCGGGGCCAAGAGACCCAGTACTTC.

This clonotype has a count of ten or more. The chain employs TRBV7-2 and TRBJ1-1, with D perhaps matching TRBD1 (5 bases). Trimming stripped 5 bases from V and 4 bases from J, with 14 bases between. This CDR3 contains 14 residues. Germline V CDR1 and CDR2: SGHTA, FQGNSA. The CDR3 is CASSTTRDSTEAFF. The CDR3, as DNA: TGTGCCAGCAGCACGACCAGGGATAGCACTGAAGCTTTCTTT.

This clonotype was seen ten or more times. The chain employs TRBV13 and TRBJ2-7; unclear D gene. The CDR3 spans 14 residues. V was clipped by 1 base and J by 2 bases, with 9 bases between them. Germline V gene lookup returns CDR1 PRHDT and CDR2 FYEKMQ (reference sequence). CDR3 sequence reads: CASSLADFPYEQYF. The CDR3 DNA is TGTGCCAGCAGCTTAGCTGACTTTCCCTACGAGCAGTACTTC. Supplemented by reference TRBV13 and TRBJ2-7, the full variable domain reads AAGVIQSPRHLIKEKRETATLKCYPIPRHDTVYWYQQGPGQDPQFLISFYEKMQSDKGSIPDRFSAQQFSDYHSELNMSSLELGDSALYFCASSLADFPYEQYFGPGTRLTVT.

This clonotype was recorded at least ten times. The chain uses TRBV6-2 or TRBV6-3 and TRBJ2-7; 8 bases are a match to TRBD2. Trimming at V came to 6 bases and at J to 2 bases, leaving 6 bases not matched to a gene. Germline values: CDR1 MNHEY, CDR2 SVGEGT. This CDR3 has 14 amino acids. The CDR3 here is CASSTSGVAYEQYF. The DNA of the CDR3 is TGTGCCAGCAGCACTAGCGGAGTAGCCTACGAGCAGTACTTC.

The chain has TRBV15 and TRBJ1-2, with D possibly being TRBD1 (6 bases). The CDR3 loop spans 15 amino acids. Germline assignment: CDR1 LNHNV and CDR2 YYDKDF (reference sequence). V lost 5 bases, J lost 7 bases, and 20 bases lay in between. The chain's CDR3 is CATSVRQEGVGGYTF. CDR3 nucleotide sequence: TGTGCCACCAGCGTACGACAGGAGGGCGTGGGTGGCTACACCTTC.

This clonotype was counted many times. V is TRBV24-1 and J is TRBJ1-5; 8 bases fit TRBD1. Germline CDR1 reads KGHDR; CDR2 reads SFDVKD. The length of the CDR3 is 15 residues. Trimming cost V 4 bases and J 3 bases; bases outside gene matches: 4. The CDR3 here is CATSDRTGYNQPQHF. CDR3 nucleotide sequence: TGTGCCACCAGTGACCGGACAGGGTACAATCAGCCCCAGCATTTT.

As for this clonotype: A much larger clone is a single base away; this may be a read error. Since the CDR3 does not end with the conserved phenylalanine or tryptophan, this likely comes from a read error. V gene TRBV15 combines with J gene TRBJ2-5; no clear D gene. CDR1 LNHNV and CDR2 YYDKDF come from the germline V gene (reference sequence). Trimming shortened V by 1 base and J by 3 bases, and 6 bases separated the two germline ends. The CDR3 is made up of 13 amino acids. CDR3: CATSRGRKETQYL. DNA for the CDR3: TGTGCCACCAGCAGAGGCAGGAAAGAGACCCAGTACCTC.

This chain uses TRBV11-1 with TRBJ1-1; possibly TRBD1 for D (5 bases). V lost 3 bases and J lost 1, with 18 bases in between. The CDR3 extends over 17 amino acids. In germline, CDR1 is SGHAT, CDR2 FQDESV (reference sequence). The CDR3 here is CASSFSRPGGQNTEAFF. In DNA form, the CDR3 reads TGTGCCAGCAGCTTCTCACGCCCGGGGGGTCAGAACACTGAAGCTTTCTTT.

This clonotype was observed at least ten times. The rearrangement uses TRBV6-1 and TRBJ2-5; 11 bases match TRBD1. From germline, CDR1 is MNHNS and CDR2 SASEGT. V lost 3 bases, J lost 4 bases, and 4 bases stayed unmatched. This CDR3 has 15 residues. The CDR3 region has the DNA TGTGCCAGCAGTGACGGGGGACAGGGGGGAGAGACCCAGTACTTC. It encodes CASSDGGQGGETQYF.

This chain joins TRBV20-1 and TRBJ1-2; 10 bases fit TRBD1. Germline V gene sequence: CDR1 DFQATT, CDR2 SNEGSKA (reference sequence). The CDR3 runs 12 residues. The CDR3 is CSPTGGNYGYTF. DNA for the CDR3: TGCAGCCCGACAGGGGGCAACTATGGCTACACCTTC.

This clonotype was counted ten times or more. The CDR3 is CASSLQIPYEQYF. The CDR3 nucleotides are TGTGCCAGCAGCTTACAGATTCCCTACGAGCAGTACTTC. The chain couples TRBV11-2 to TRBJ2-7; D not certain. Germline loops: CDR1 SGHAT, CDR2 FQNNGV. The CDR3 extends over 13 amino acids. Trimming left V 2 bases short and J 2 bases short, with 7 bases between.

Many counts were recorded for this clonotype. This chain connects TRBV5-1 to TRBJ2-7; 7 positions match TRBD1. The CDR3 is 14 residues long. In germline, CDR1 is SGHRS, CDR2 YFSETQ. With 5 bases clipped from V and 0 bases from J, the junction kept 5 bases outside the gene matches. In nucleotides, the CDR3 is TGCGCCAGCAGGAAGACAGGGAGCTCCTACGAGCAGTACTTC. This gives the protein CASRKTGSSYEQYF.

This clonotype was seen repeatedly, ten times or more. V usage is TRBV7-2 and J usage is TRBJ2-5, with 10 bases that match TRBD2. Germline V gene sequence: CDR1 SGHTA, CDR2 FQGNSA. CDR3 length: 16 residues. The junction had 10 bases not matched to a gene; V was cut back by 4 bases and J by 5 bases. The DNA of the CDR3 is TGTGCCAGCAGCTCAGCTAGCGGGAGAAATTTGGAGACCCAGTACTTC. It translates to CASSSASGRNLETQYF.

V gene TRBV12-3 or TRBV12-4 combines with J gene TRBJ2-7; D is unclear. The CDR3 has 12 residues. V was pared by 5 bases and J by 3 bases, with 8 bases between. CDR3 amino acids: CASSRPYYEQYF. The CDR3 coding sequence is TGTGCCAGCAGTCGACCGTACTACGAGCAGTACTTC.

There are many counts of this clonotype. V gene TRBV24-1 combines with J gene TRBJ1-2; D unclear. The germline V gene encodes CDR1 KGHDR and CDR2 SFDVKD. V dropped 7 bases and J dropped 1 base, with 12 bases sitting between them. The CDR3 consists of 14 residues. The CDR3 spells CATSGEHSNYGYTF. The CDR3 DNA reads TGTGCCACCAGCGGCGAGCACAGTAACTATGGCTACACCTTC.

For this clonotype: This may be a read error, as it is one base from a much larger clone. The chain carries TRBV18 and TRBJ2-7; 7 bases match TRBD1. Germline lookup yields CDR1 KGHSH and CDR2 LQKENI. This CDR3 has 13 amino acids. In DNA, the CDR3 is TGTGCCAGCTCACCAGACAGGGCCGCCGAGCGGTACTTC. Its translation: CASSPDRAAERYF.

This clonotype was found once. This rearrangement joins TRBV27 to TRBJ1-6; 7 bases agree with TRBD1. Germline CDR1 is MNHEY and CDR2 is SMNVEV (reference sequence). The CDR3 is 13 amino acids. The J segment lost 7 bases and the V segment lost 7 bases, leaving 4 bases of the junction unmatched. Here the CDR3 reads CASTKQGNSPLHF. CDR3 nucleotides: TGTGCCAGCACAAAACAGGGGAATTCACCCCTCCACTTT.

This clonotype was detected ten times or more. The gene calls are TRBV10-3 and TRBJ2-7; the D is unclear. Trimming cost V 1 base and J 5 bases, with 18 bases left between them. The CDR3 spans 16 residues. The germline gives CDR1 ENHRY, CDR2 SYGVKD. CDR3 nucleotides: TGTGCCATCAGTGAGTTGCTTGGTGTTATAGCCAACGAGCAGTACTTC. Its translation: CAISELLGVIANEQYF.

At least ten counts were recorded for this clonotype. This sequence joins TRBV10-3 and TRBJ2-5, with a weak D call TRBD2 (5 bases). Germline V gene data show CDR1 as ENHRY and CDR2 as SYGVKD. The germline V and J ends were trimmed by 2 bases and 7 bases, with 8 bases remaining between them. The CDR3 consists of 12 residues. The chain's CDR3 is CAISEPRGTQYF. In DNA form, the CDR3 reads TGTGCCATCAGTGAGCCACGGGGGACCCAGTACTTC.

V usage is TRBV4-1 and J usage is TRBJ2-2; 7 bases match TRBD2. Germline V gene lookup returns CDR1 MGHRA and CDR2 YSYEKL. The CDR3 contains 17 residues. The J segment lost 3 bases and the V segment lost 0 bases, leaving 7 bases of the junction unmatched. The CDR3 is CASSQDRRAGYTGELFF. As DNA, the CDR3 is TGCGCCAGCAGCCAAGATCGACGAGCGGGGTACACCGGGGAGCTGTTTTTT.

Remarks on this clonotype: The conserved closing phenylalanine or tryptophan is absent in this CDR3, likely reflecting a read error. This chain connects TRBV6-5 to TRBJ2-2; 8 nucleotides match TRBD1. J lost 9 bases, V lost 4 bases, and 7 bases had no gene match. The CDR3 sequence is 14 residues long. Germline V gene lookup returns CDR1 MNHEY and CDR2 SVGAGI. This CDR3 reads CASSSTGVSWELFL. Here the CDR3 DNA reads TGTGCCAGCAGTTCGACAGGGGTATCCTGGGAGCTGTTTTTG.

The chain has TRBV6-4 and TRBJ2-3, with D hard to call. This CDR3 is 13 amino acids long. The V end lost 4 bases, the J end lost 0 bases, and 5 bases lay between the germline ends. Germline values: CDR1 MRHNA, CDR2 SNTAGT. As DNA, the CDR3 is TGTGCCAGCAGTGTCCAGAGCACAGATACGCAGTATTTT. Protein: CASSVQSTDTQYF.

CDR3 DNA: TGTGCCAGCAGTGATCGGGGCAGTGGCTACACCTTC. Residues: CASSDRGSGYTF. J is TRBJ1-2 and V is TRBV6-2 or TRBV6-3; D is perhaps TRBD1 (5 bases). Trimming left V 5 bases short and J 7 bases short, with 11 bases between. This CDR3 has 12 amino acids. CDR1 and CDR2 from the germline V gene are MNHEY and SVGEGT.

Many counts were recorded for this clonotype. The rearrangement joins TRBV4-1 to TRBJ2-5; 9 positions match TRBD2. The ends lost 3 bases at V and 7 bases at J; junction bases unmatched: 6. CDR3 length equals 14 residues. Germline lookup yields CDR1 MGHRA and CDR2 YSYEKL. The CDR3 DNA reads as TGCGCCAGCAGCCAGAGACTAGCGGAAAGGACCCAGTACTTC. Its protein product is CASSQRLAERTQYF.

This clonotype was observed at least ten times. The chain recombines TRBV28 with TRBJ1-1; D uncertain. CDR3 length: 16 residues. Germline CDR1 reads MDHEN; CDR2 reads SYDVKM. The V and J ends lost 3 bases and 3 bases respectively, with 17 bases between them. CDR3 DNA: TGTGCCAGCAGTTTTAACCCCGGCGGGATTGACACTGAAGCTTTCTTT. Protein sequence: CASSFNPGGIDTEAFF.

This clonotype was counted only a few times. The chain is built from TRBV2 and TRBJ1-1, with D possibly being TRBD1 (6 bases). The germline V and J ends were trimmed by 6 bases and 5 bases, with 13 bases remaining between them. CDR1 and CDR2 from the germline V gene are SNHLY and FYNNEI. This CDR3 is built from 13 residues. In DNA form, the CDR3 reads TGTGCCAGCAGGGGGGGCAGAAGAACTGAAGCTTTCTTT. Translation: CASRGGRRTEAFF. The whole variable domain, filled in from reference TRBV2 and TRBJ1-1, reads EPEVTQTPSHQVTQMGQEVILRCVPISNHLYFYWYRQILGQKVEFLVSFYNNEISEKSEIFDDQFSVERPDGSNFTLKIRSTKLEDSAMYFCASRGGRRTEAFFGQGTRLTVV.

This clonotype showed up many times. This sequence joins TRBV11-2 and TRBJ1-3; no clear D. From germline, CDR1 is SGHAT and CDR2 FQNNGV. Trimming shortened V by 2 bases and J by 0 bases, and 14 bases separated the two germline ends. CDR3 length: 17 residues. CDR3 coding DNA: TGTGCCAGCAGCTTATCCGCCCGACGGTACTCTGGAAACACCATATATTTT. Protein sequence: CASSLSARRYSGNTIYF.

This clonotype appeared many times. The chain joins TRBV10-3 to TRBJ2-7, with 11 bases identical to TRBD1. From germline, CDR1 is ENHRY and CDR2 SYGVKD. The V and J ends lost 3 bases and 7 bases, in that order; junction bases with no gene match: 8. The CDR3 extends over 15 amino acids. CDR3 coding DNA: TGTGCCATCAGTGACCCAGGACAGGGGGCGCGGGAGCAGTACTTC. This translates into CAISDPGQGAREQYF.